The entry below describes one T cell receptor beta chain. This sample was taken from a study of blood T cell repertoires in COVID-19. For the study at large: Sample material is recorded as cDNA or gDNA derived from T cells, B-cell-depleted T cells, or PBMCs.

Trimming stripped 7 bases from V and 3 bases from J, with 15 bases between. The V gene's germline CDR1 is MDHEN and CDR2 SYDVKM. This CDR3 comprises 14 residues. Data came from immunoSEQ multiplex PCR; TCRdb stores just in-frame clones and leaves some out. Here the sample spans some 140,000 clones, just under 85% being singletons. The chain has TRBV28 and TRBJ1-2; D is undetermined. This clonotype was sampled from a man over 45 who had recovered from COVID-19. Sequencing used PBMCs or T cells enriched from blood (not recorded which). CDR3 DNA: TGTGCCAGCATGTCCCTGGGGAGGGACTATGGCTACACCTTC. The encoded protein is CASMSLGRDYGYTF.